The T cell receptor (beta chain) described here comes from a study of T-cell memory formation after mild COVID-19 (dated by TCRdb to the early 2020s). In terms of the full investigation: Most TCR sequence clusters were specific to one of the two donors. In two donors, T-cell clones that expanded and contracted after mild COVID-19 were followed by sequencing TCRalpha and TCRbeta repertoires longitudinally. The cohort comprised two young, previously healthy adult volunteers, one female and one male. The full study reports these points: SARS-CoV-2 specificity of the second-wave clones peaking on day 37 was not confirmed. Contracting CD4+ clones were found mainly in CM and EM memory subsets, while CD8+ clones were enriched in EMRA. Some responding clones were found in pre-infection memory, which suggests that pre-existing cross-reactive memory T cells took part in the SARS-CoV-2 response. Only a couple of mild cases were covered in the study, and larger cohorts including severe cases with pre-infection samples were considered necessary. Clones that contracted from day 15 to 85 showed balanced CD4/CD8 phenotypes, whereas a second wave of clones that expanded from day 15 to 37 leaned towards CD4+.

Ficoll-Paque density gradient centrifugation was the method used to isolate PBMCs. From a lookup of the germline V gene (reference sequence), CDR1 and CDR2 are SGHKS and YYEKEE. The CDR3 runs 14 residues from the cysteine to the phenylalanine. Only the CDR3 portion is preserved as DNA: 42 bases, with reading frame beginning at the first base. After removal of 3 bases from V and 6 bases from J, the junction retains 5 bases not matched to a gene. Sequenced on an Illumina NovaSeq 6000. TCRalpha and TCRbeta cDNA libraries were built by 5'RACE with constant-segment primers, adding sample barcodes and unique molecular identifiers. RNA was extracted from every sample with Trizol reagent. The libraries were amplified in two PCR steps, and the second step added a second sample barcode and Illumina TruSeq adapters. Sequencing of libraries was performed on an Illumina NovaSeq with 2 x 150 bp paired-end reads. The paper's processing steps were these. The reads were demultiplexed and collapsed into UMI-guided consensus sequences using migec v1.2.7. Using mixcr v2.1.11, UMI consensuses were aligned to TRA and TRB V and J templates and then assembled into clonotypes. Clonotypes were classified as expanded or contracted when called significant by both edgeR and NoisET, with noise models trained on biological replicates. For edgeR calls, a false discovery rate-adjusted p below 0.01 and a log2 fold-change threshold of 1 were applied. As an exploratory analysis of dynamics, max-normalized trajectories of the 1000 most abundant clonotypes were examined with PCA combined with hierarchical clustering. Separately sequenced CD4+ and CD8+ repertoires were used to assign a CD4 or CD8 phenotype to each responding clone. TCRdb redid the processing of the public reads, applying fastp at Q25 and MiXCR, and retained in-frame beta chains. A single entry per CDR3 protein holds the most common genes and DNA from its merged rows. The V and J calls and clone size come from TCRdb's table, not from the authors' own analysis. A total of 290,000 or so distinct CDR3 sequences appear in this sample, around 19% of them only once. Around a fifth of the sample rests with the top ten.

This clonotype has at least ten counts. It has no known antigen specificity. Base qualities are not at hand, and no much larger clone is one base apart. The sequence derives from a man aged 18 to 35 who had mild COVID-19 (a few samples of this study predate the infection). The sample titles of this study are shuffled in the database, so cell type and time point are left out; the donor was told from shared clones. What was sequenced was PBMCs or a T cell subset sorted from them (not recorded which). The chain couples TRBV5-5 to TRBJ2-1; the junction holds 8 bases that match TRBD2. The CDR3 reads as follows: CASSSTRGGNEQFF. The base sequence is TGTGCCAGCAGCTCAACCCGGGGGGGCAATGAGCAGTTCTTC. The full variable domain, completed from the reference TRBV5-5 and TRBJ2-1 proteins outside the CDR3, reads DAGVTQSPTHLIKTRGQQVTLRCSPISGHKSVSWYQQVLGQGPQFIFQYYEKEERGRGNFPDRFSARQFPNYSSELNVNALLLGDSALYLCASSSTRGGNEQFFGPGTRLTVL.